This is a list of T cell receptor beta chains from one sample in a study of blood T cell repertoires in COVID-19. This table comes from immunoSEQ multiplex PCR, and its TCRdb copy is limited to in-frame clones, with some not included. The data hold some 340,000 clones, with around 83% observed a single time. Sequenced sample: PBMCs or T cells enriched from blood (not recorded which). The receptors stem from a woman in her forties or fifties who had recovered from COVID-19. The CDR3 runs from the conserved cysteine through the conserved F or W. D genes are given only for firm matches. The size entry is marked missing in some rows and otherwise reads once, few, many or a size class.

d_call | j_call | clone_size | v_call | cdr3_aa | cdr3_nt
TRBD1 | TRBJ2-2 | . | TRBV29-1 | CSVGTEVGELFF | TGCAGCGTGGGGACAGAAGTCGGGGAGCTGTTTTTT
TRBD2 | TRBJ2-5 | . | TRBV30 | CAWKTLAGGPRETQYF | TGTGCCTGGAAAACGCTAGCGGGAGGGCCCAGGGAGACCCAGTACTTC
TRBD2 | TRBJ2-1 | . | TRBV19 | CASSRLAGVVNEQFF | TGTGCCAGTAGCAGACTAGCGGGGGTTGTGAATGAGCAGTTCTTC
. | TRBJ1-5 | . | TRBV30 | CAWSAGSASNQPQHF | TGTGCCTGGAGTGCGGGGTCAGCCTCCAATCAGCCCCAGCATTTT
TRBD1 | TRBJ2-4 | . | TRBV25-1 | CASSEGTGLVAKNIQYF | TGTGCCAGCAGTGAAGGGACAGGATTAGTAGCCAAAAACATTCAGTACTTC
. | TRBJ2-1 | . | TRBV19 | CASSIVGSMGDEQFF | TGTGCCAGTAGTATAGTTGGGAGTATGGGCGATGAGCAGTTCTTC
TRBD2 | TRBJ2-1 | . | TRBV30 | CAWSYTGLADNEQFF | TGTGCCTGGAGTTACACGGGACTAGCGGACAATGAGCAGTTCTTC
TRBD1 | TRBJ1-1 | . | TRBV5-1 | CASSGQGQDTEAFF | TGCGCCAGCAGCGGACAGGGGCAGGACACTGAAGCTTTCTTT
. | TRBJ1-2 | . | TRBV4-3 | CASSQAVGARGRYTF | TGCGCCAGCAGCCAAGCGGTAGGGGCCCGAGGTCGCTACACCTTC
TRBD1 | TRBJ2-7 | . | TRBV2 | CASSDRTGWVEQYF | TGTGCCAGCAGTGACCGGACAGGGTGGGTCGAGCAGTACTTC
. | TRBJ1-1 | few | TRBV14 | CASRPYDQGNTEAFF | TGTGCCAGCAGGCCTTACGACCAGGGGAACACTGAAGCTTTCTTT
. | TRBJ2-7 | . | TRBV24-1 | CATSDPSRDEQYF | TGTGCCACCAGTGACCCGAGCAGGGACGAGCAGTACTTC
TRBD1 | TRBJ1-1 | . | TRBV9 | CASSPGTGGGLVTEAFF | TGTGCCAGCAGCCCCGGGACAGGGGGCGGTTTGGTCACTGAAGCTTTCTTT
. | TRBJ2-1 | . | TRBV5-6 | CASSTGVAFYNEQFF | TGTGCCAGCAGCACGGGAGTCGCATTCTACAATGAGCAGTTCTTC
. | TRBJ1-3 | . | TRBV27 | CASSFSGSPGNTIYF | TGTGCCAGCAGTTTCTCTGGGAGTCCTGGAAACACCATATATTTT
. | TRBJ2-1 | . | TRBV27 | CASRDSSSYNEQFF | TGTGCCAGCCGGGACTCGAGCTCCTACAATGAGCAGTTCTTC